A selection of T cell receptor beta chains follows, all from one sample in a study. TCRdb redid the calling of the 5' RACE reads with MiXCR, one entry per CDR3 protein. Altogether fewer than 75,000 distinct CDR3 sequences are present, more than 25% being singletons, with the ten largest covering approximately 2.2%. Material for sequencing was tumor-infiltrating Tregs sorted from the breast tumor. Receptors originate from a female donor with breast cancer. Each CDR3 is given with its conserved first and last residue. Fields, in order: J gene, V gene, CDR3 protein.

J: TRBJ1-2; V: TRBV20-1; CDR3: CSARGGTVYGYTF
J: TRBJ2-5; V: TRBV7-2; CDR3: CASTKRHGETQYF
J: TRBJ2-5; V: TRBV9; CDR3: CASSQGGETQYF
J: TRBJ1-4; V: TRBV4-1; CDR3: CASSQGGPAGYNEKLFF
J: TRBJ2-7; V: TRBV20-1; CDR3: CSASPGGEYF
J: TRBJ1-6; V: TRBV20-1; CDR3: CSARRAGNSPLHF
J: TRBJ2-5; V: TRBV20-1; CDR3: CSAARGLAEETQYF
J: TRBJ2-1; V: TRBV2; CDR3: CASTSGASGSHEQFF
J: TRBJ2-4; V: TRBV2; CDR3: CASSLSLAGAKNIQYF
J: TRBJ2-1; V: TRBV25-1; CDR3: CASSEYWGFEQFF
J: TRBJ1-1; V: TRBV29-1; CDR3: CSVEGGTEAFF
J: TRBJ1-1; V: TRBV6-2/TRBV6-3; CDR3: CASRPGASGTEAFF
J: TRBJ1-6; V: TRBV30; CDR3: CAWSVVRGNSPLHF
J: TRBJ1-4; V: TRBV5-1; CDR3: CASSRDSNEKLFF
J: TRBJ2-7; V: TRBV4-3; CDR3: CASSQDRGTGVRYEQYF
J: TRBJ2-3; V: TRBV9; CDR3: CASSALGLADTQYF
J: TRBJ2-7; V: TRBV29-1; CDR3: CSVRVAQYEQYF
J: TRBJ2-5; V: TRBV6-5; CDR3: CASSSLEQGGETQYF
J: TRBJ2-7; V: TRBV18; CDR3: CASSLGQGRSYEQYF
J: TRBJ2-1; V: TRBV12-3/TRBV12-4; CDR3: CASSFDGLAGTDEQFF
J: TRBJ2-3; V: TRBV6-5; CDR3: CASSDRGDTQYF
J: TRBJ2-3; V: TRBV20-1; CDR3: CSAQRGPGTDTQYF
J: TRBJ1-1; V: TRBV12-3/TRBV12-4; CDR3: CASSLGLWTSGNTEAFF
J: TRBJ2-2; V: TRBV5-1; CDR3: CATKTGQGSTGELFF
J: TRBJ2-1; V: TRBV6-5; CDR3: CASSRDSGNEQFF
J: TRBJ2-1; V: TRBV20-1; CDR3: CSASSLGARNEQFF
J: TRBJ1-6; V: TRBV20-1; CDR3: CSAGRQGFNSPLHF
J: TRBJ1-2; V: TRBV7-2; CDR3: CASSQSEGAYYGYTF